This is a list of T cell receptor beta chains from one sample in a study of T cell responses to AZD1222 COVID-19 vaccine. Generated by immunoSEQ multiplex PCR, the TCRdb table keeps only in-frame clones and is missing some. The sample shows 95,000 to 100,000 clones, around 85% of them seen only once. Specimen: peripheral blood, collected 28 days after the second AZD1222 dose. The receptors come from an adult who received the AZD1222 COVID-19 vaccine. CDR3s include the opening cysteine and the closing phenylalanine or tryptophan. A D gene is named only where the DNA matches it firmly. Rows may omit the clone size; those that give it use once, few, many or a size class.

TGTGCCAGCAGCGTAGGGTCAGGAGGCGGGGAGCTGTTTTTT,CASSVGSGGGELFF,TRBV9,NA,TRBJ2-2,few
TGTGCCAGCAGCTTAGGCCAGAACTATGGCTACACCTTC,CASSLGQNYGYTF,TRBV7-2,NA,TRBJ1-2,NA
TGCGCCAGCCTGCCGGGACTCTTGAACACTGAAGCTTTCTTT,CASLPGLLNTEAFF,TRBV5-1,NA,TRBJ1-1,once
TGTGCCAGCAGACCTTCCCTCTTCAAAGAGACCCAGTACTTC,CASRPSLFKETQYF,TRBV28,NA,TRBJ2-5,NA
TGTGCCACCAGTGACGGGGGGGCCGGTCAGCCCCAGCATTTT,CATSDGGAGQPQHF,TRBV24-1,NA,TRBJ1-5,NA
TGCGCCAGCAGTCAAGGGACTACCACGGCAGATACGCAGTATTTT,CASSQGTTTADTQYF,TRBV5-1,TRBD2,TRBJ2-3,NA
TGCAGCGTTGTACAGGGAATGTTAGTAGATACGCAGTATTTT,CSVVQGMLVDTQYF,TRBV29-1,NA,TRBJ2-3,NA
TGTGCCAGCAGCCAAGATGACAGGGGGGGTCAGCCCCAGCATTTT,CASSQDDRGGQPQHF,TRBV4-2,TRBD1,TRBJ1-5,NA
TGCGCCAGCAGCTTGGCCCTGGGGACGAACATTCAGTACTTC,CASSLALGTNIQYF,TRBV5-1,NA,TRBJ2-4,once
TGTGCCAGCAGCTCCTGGCAGGGTAGAGGTGGCTACACCTTC,CASSSWQGRGGYTF,TRBV5-6,NA,TRBJ1-2,NA
TGTGCCAGCAGCTGGCAACAGGGGGGAACAGCTTTCTTT,CASSWQQGGTAFF,TRBV5-6,TRBD1,TRBJ1-1,few
TGCGCCAGCAGCCGCCTGTCACGGCCCACCGGGGAGCTGTTTTTT,CASSRLSRPTGELFF,TRBV5-1,NA,TRBJ2-2,NA
TGTGCCGGGTCGAGGACAGGGAATGAAAAACTGTTTTTT,CAGSRTGNEKLFF,TRBV19,TRBD1,TRBJ1-4,NA
TGTGCCAGCAGCTTATTTAGCTCTGGAAACACCATATATTTT,CASSLFSSGNTIYF,TRBV13,NA,TRBJ1-3,NA
TGTGCCAGCAGCCCAGATCCGGGACAGAAAGAGAATGAAAAACTGTTTTTT,CASSPDPGQKENEKLFF,TRBV7-9,TRBD1,TRBJ1-4,NA
TGCAGTGCGTTGCAGGATGAAAAACTGTTTTTT,CSALQDEKLFF,TRBV20-1,NA,TRBJ1-4,few
TGTGCCAGTAGTATAGGGGACAGGCGCTACAATGAGCAGTTCTTC,CASSIGDRRYNEQFF,TRBV19,TRBD1,TRBJ2-1,NA
TGTGCCAGCAGCTTGGGACTACAGGGTACTGAAGCTTTCTTT,CASSLGLQGTEAFF,TRBV7-3,NA,TRBJ1-1,once
TGTGCCAGCAGCTTGACTAGCTCCTACGAGCAGTACTTC,CASSLTSSYEQYF,TRBV5-5,NA,TRBJ2-7,NA
TGTGCCAGCAGCTTGGGACAGGGAGGGAATCAGCCCCAGCATTTT,CASSLGQGGNQPQHF,TRBV11-2,TRBD1,TRBJ1-5,once
TGTGCCAGCAGCAAAGCAGGGGGACAGGGGCCCTACGAGCAGTACTTC,CASSKAGGQGPYEQYF,TRBV21-1,NA,TRBJ2-7,NA
TGTGCCAGCAGCCTGGACAGGTCAGTCGAGACCCAGTACTTC,CASSLDRSVETQYF,TRBV5-4,TRBD1,TRBJ2-5,NA
TGTGCCAGCAGTTTACGGGTTCCCGGGGAGCTGTTTTTT,CASSLRVPGELFF,TRBV6-2/TRBV6-3,NA,TRBJ2-2,NA
TGTGCCTGTAGAACAGGGGGCGGGCAGCCCCAGCATTTT,CACRTGGGQPQHF,TRBV30,TRBD1,TRBJ1-5,NA
TGTGCCAGCAGGCAAACAGACCTATATGGCTACACCTTC,CASRQTDLYGYTF,TRBV6-5,NA,TRBJ1-2,NA
TGTGCCAGCAGGCGCCAATCCTTGAGGACAGATACGCAGTATTTT,CASRRQSLRTDTQYF,TRBV28,NA,TRBJ2-3,NA
TGTGCCAGCAGGAGGGGGAGGCGCACTGAAGCTTTCTTT,CASRRGRRTEAFF,TRBV25-1,NA,TRBJ1-1,NA
TGTGCCAGCAGCTCCCAGGACACCGGGGAGCTGTTTTTT,CASSSQDTGELFF,TRBV11-2,NA,TRBJ2-2,NA
TGTGCCAGCAGCTTCCGACTAGCGGGGGGCCCCGGGGAGCTGTTTTTT,CASSFRLAGGPGELFF,TRBV11-3,TRBD2,TRBJ2-2,NA
TGCGCCAGCAGCCCGGACCGAGGGAATCCCCCTGGGGCCAACGTCCTGACTTTC,CASSPDRGNPPGANVLTF,TRBV4-1,NA,TRBJ2-6,NA
TGTGCCAGCAGCTCGGGGAGGGAAGAGACCCAGTACTTC,CASSSGREETQYF,TRBV7-9,TRBD2,TRBJ2-5,NA
TGTGCCAGCAGTACCCAGGGGATAAATGAAAAACTGTTTTTT,CASSTQGINEKLFF,TRBV2,NA,TRBJ1-4,NA
TGCAGCGTTGATGAAGGAGAACGGGGGTATGGCTACACCTTC,CSVDEGERGYGYTF,TRBV29-1,NA,TRBJ1-2,NA
TGTGCCAGCAGCTTCTCACGGGGGGCTTCAGAGACCCAGTACTTC,CASSFSRGASETQYF,TRBV7-2,NA,TRBJ2-5,NA
TGTGCCAGCACAGCAGGGCCGGGGGGAAATTCACCCCTCCACTTT,CASTAGPGGNSPLHF,TRBV2,NA,TRBJ1-6,once
TGTGCCAGCAGCAACAGAGGCACTGAAGCTTTCTTT,CASSNRGTEAFF,TRBV3-1/TRBV3-2,NA,TRBJ1-1,NA
TGTGCCAGCAGCCTACAGAATTCACCCCTCCACTTT,CASSLQNSPLHF,TRBV5-6,NA,TRBJ1-6,NA
TGTGCCAGCAGTGAAAGGGCAGCAACCCGAACCAATAATGAAAAACTGTTTTTT,CASSERAATRTNNEKLFF,TRBV6-1,NA,TRBJ1-4,NA
TGTGCCAGCAGCCGCCTCGGAGGGGACTATGGCTACACCTTC,CASSRLGGDYGYTF,TRBV3-1/TRBV3-2,NA,TRBJ1-2,NA
TGTGCCAGCCGGGAGGGCCCACCCATCACAGATACGCAGTATTTT,CASREGPPITDTQYF,TRBV2,TRBD2,TRBJ2-3,NA
TGCGCCAGCAGCTTGGGAACGGGGGGATACAATGAGCAGTTCTTC,CASSLGTGGYNEQFF,TRBV5-1,TRBD2,TRBJ2-1,NA
TGTGCCAGCAGCGATGCACTAGCGGGTACGCAGTATTTT,CASSDALAGTQYF,TRBV12-3/TRBV12-4,TRBD2,TRBJ2-3,NA
TGTGCTAGTGGTTTACGTTCCGGGCCGGGGAGTAAGGGGCAGACCCAGTACTTC,CASGLRSGPGSKGQTQYF,TRBV12-5,NA,TRBJ2-5,NA